Below, 26 T cell receptor beta chains from the same sample are listed, as sequenced in a study of immune cell composition in non-small cell lung cancer. Only in-frame clones appear in the TCRdb table, and some are missing; sequencing was by immunoSEQ multiplex PCR. The sample has around 3,000 clones; 60% to 85% are singletons. The sample comprised lung tumor tissue. Source of these receptors: a human donor with non-small cell lung cancer.

This clone was picked up one time. The CDR3 DNA sequence: TGTGCCAGTACCACATCTCCACGGACAGGGGGCTTTGAGGGTGGCTACACCTTC. It specifies CASTTSPRTGGFEGGYTF. This chain links TRBV19 with TRBJ1-2; 11 nucleotides line up with TRBD1. Germline V gene sequence: CDR1 LNHDA, CDR2 SQIVND (reference sequence). This CDR3 region has 18 residues. The ends lost 7 bases at V and 7 bases at J; junction bases unmatched: 20.

This rearrangement joins TRBV2 to TRBJ1-1, with TRBD1 as a possible D gene (6 bases). There are 14 residues in the CDR3. Germline lookup yields CDR1 SNHLY and CDR2 FYNNEI. The V end lost 5 bases, the J end lost 4 bases, and 14 bases lay between the germline ends. For the CDR3, the DNA is TGTGCCAGCAGTTGGACAGCACAGGGCACTGAAGCTTTCTTT. Amino acid sequence: CASSWTAQGTEAFF.

This chain uses TRBV27 with TRBJ1-5, with D perhaps TRBD1 (5 bases). The CDR3 sequence is 13 residues long. V was pared by 2 bases and J by 8 bases, with 10 bases between. From germline, CDR1 is MNHEY and CDR2 SMNVEV (reference sequence). The CDR3 coding sequence is TGTGCCAGCAGTTTAAAGGGGATAGAGCCCCAGCATTTT. Translated: CASSLKGIEPQHF.

The chain is built from TRBV18 and TRBJ1-1; 12 nucleotides line up with TRBD1. The V segment lost 5 bases and the J segment 8 bases; nucleotides outside the gene matches: 18. The CDR3 runs 18 residues. Germline CDR1 and CDR2: KGHSH and LQKENI. CDR3 nucleotide sequence: TGTGCCAGCTCAAGGTCTACCGGGACAGGGGGCGGGAAACCCGAAGCTTTCTTT. Translation gives CASSRSTGTGGGKPEAFF.

This chain uses TRBV30 with TRBJ1-4, with a weak D call TRBD1 (6 bases). The CDR3 is made up of 15 amino acids. CDR1 and CDR2 (germline): GTSNPN, SVGIG (reference sequence). Trimming took 3 bases from V and 8 from J, leaving 19 bases between them. The CDR3 nucleotides are TGTGCCTGGAGCACAGGACAGCAGGTTGGAGAAAAACTGTTTTTT. As protein: CAWSTGQQVGEKLFF.

The rearrangement joins TRBV2 to TRBJ1-3; the match to TRBD1 covers 7 bases. The CDR3 totals 17 residues. Germline CDR1 reads SNHLY; CDR2 reads FYNNEI. V gave up 4 bases and J gave up 4 bases; unmatched junction bases: 13. As DNA, the CDR3 is TGTGCCAGCAGTGGGGGCAGGGGGAACTCGCCGGGAAACACCATATATTTT. Its translation is CASSGGRGNSPGNTIYF. The variable domain in full, completed from reference TRBV2 and TRBJ1-3, reads EPEVTQTPSHQVTQMGQEVILRCVPISNHLYFYWYRQILGQKVEFLVSFYNNEISEKSEIFDDQFSVERPDGSNFTLKIRSTKLEDSAMYFCASSGGRGNSPGNTIYFGEGSWLTVV.

This clone was seen a single time. This sequence joins TRBV6-6 and TRBJ2-3; D unclear. V lost 5 bases, J lost 8 bases, and 14 bases lay in between. The CDR3 has 13 residues. Per the germline V gene, CDR1 is MNHNY and CDR2 is SVGAGI (reference sequence). Written as DNA, the CDR3 is TGTGCCAGCAGTACCACCTCTCCCGGTACGCAGTATTTT. This translates into CASSTTSPGTQYF.

The chain uses TRBV2 and TRBJ1-4; 9 bases align to TRBD1. Trimming removed 5 bases from V and 7 bases from J; junction bases left unmatched: 5. Germline lookup yields CDR1 SNHLY and CDR2 FYNNEI. CDR3 length equals 14 residues. The CDR3 region is CASSKQGAAEKLFF. CDR3 coding DNA: TGTGCCAGCAGTAAACAGGGGGCAGCTGAAAAACTGTTTTTT.

V and J are TRBV7-3 and TRBJ2-1; weak D call: TRBD1 (5 bases). V shed 2 bases and J shed 9 bases, with 14 bases lying between them. From germline, CDR1 is SGHTA and CDR2 FQGTGA. This CDR3 is built from 14 residues. The CDR3 region is CASSLGAHLSEQFF. The CDR3 DNA reads as TGTGCCAGCAGCTTAGGGGCCCATCTGTCTGAGCAGTTCTTC.

The table lists this clone with a count of one. The J gene is TRBJ2-5, the V gene TRBV2, with 7 bases aligning to TRBD1. This CDR3 is 13 amino acids long. Trimming cost V 8 bases and J 2 bases; bases outside gene matches: 5. From germline, CDR1 is SNHLY and CDR2 FYNNEI. For the CDR3, the DNA is TGTGCCAGCTATGGACAGGAACAAGAGACCCAGTACTTC. This sequence encodes CASYGQEQETQYF. Together with reference TRBV2 and TRBJ2-5, the CDR3 gives the full variable domain: EPEVTQTPSHQVTQMGQEVILRCVPISNHLYFYWYRQILGQKVEFLVSFYNNEISEKSEIFDDQFSVERPDGSNFTLKIRSTKLEDSAMYFCASYGQEQETQYFGPGTRLLVL.

The J gene is TRBJ2-5, the V gene TRBV11-2; 14 bases fit TRBD2. Germline loops: CDR1 SGHAT, CDR2 FQNNGV. V trimming: 5 bases; J trimming: 3 bases; junction bases outside the gene matches: 11. This CDR3 spans 18 amino acids. The CDR3 DNA reads TGTGCCAGCAGCCAAGGACTAGCGGGGGGCCGGGCGGAAGAGACCCAGTACTTC. Translated: CASSQGLAGGRAEETQYF.

The chain carries TRBV7-6 and TRBJ2-3; 9 positions agree with TRBD2. CDR1 and CDR2 from the germline V gene are SGHVS and FNYEAQ. The ends lost 4 bases at V and 6 bases at J; junction bases unmatched: 5. The CDR3 has 14 amino acids. The CDR3 protein is CASSSAGGRDTQYF. The CDR3 nucleotides read TGTGCCAGCAGCTCCGCGGGGGGGCGGGATACGCAGTATTTT.

V gene TRBV29-1 combines with J gene TRBJ1-1; TRBD1 might be the D (5 bases). Germline V lookup: CDR1 SQVTM, CDR2 ANQGSEA. With 3 bases removed from V and 1 base from J, the gap between germline ends came to 12 bases. The CDR3 consists of 14 residues. CDR3 sequence reads: CSVERGKGNTEAFF. In nucleotides, the CDR3 is TGCAGCGTTGAGCGGGGGAAGGGGAACACTGAAGCTTTCTTT.

This clone qualifies as large. The chain links TRBV2 to TRBJ1-1; tentative D call: TRBD1 (5 bases). Germline V gene data show CDR1 as SNHLY and CDR2 as FYNNEI. Trimming removed 5 bases from V and 0 bases from J, with 7 bases in between. The CDR3 loop spans 13 amino acids. The CDR3 DNA reads TGTGCCAGCAGTTCAGGGCTGAACACTGAAGCTTTCTTT. It translates to CASSSGLNTEAFF.

This chain connects TRBV11-2 to TRBJ2-7; 10 bases fit TRBD1. The CDR3 is 16 amino acids. From germline, CDR1 is SGHAT and CDR2 FQNNGV. V trimming: 0 bases; J trimming: 3 bases; junction bases outside the gene matches: 5. The CDR3 sequence: CASSLDHGDRGYEQYF. The CDR3 nucleotides are TGTGCCAGCAGCTTAGATCACGGGGACAGGGGCTACGAGCAGTACTTC.

The chain couples TRBV11-3 to TRBJ2-3, with TRBD1 matching 8 bases. The germline V gene has CDR1 SGHNT and CDR2 YENEEA. V trimming: 7 bases; J trimming: 2 bases; junction bases outside the gene matches: 8. The CDR3 totals 15 residues. The CDR3 is CASTPGRGPTDTQYF. DNA of the CDR3: TGTGCCAGCACCCCGGGCAGGGGGCCCACAGATACGCAGTATTTT.

This clone was picked up a small number of times. Other DNA sequences in this specimen translate into the identical CDR3. J is TRBJ2-7 and V is TRBV10-2; 8 bases line up with TRBD1. This CDR3 is built from 13 residues. Germline assignment: CDR1 WSHSY and CDR2 SAAADI. Losses at the gene ends were 6 bases for V and 1 base for J; bases not matched to a gene: 2. CDR3 amino acids: CASRGTGSYEQYF. The DNA of the CDR3 is TGCGCCAGCAGGGGGACAGGATCCTACGAGCAGTACTTC.

This clone was counted only a few times. This rearrangement joins TRBV6-5 to TRBJ2-5; a weak D match, TRBD2 (5 bases). The germline CDR1 and CDR2 sequences are MNHEY and SVGAGI. V lost 4 bases to trimming and J lost 1 base, with 16 bases between them. CDR3 length: 16 amino acids. CDR3 region: CASSSRGPGLQETQYF. The CDR3 DNA follows: TGTGCCAGCAGTTCTCGAGGGCCGGGCCTCCAAGAGACCCAGTACTTC.

The chain has TRBV7-2 and TRBJ2-3; the D gene is possibly TRBD1 (6 bases). Germline V lookup: CDR1 SGHTA, CDR2 FQGNSA. This CDR3 spans 16 amino acids. V was cut by 1 base and J by 0 bases, with 11 bases left in between. CDR3 region: CASSLVGARSTDTQYF. In DNA form, the CDR3 reads TGTGCCAGCAGCTTAGTGGGGGCCCGCAGCACAGATACGCAGTATTTT.

This chain connects TRBV9 to TRBJ2-5, with 8 nucleotides matching TRBD2. The V gene's germline CDR1 is SGDLS and CDR2 YYNGEE. The CDR3 has 14 amino acids. Losses at the gene ends were 4 bases for V and 2 bases for J; bases not matched to a gene: 4. DNA for the CDR3: TGTGCCAGCAGCCTCAGACTAGCGCAAGAGACCCAGTACTTC. This sequence encodes CASSLRLAQETQYF.

This clone was seen only a few times. The CDR3: CASSERQARDNSPLHF. DNA for the CDR3: TGTGCCAGCAGTGAGCGACAGGCTCGCGATAATTCACCCCTCCACTTT. The rearrangement uses TRBV2 and TRBJ1-6; perhaps TRBD1 as D (6 bases). Trimming took off 3 bases at V and 5 bases at J, with 14 bases between the two ends. Germline loops: CDR1 SNHLY, CDR2 FYNNEI. This CDR3 comprises 16 residues.

This clone came up a few times. The V gene is TRBV11-2, the J gene TRBJ1-1; weak D call: TRBD1 (6 bases). V was clipped by 3 bases and J by 1 base, with 9 bases between them. From germline, CDR1 is SGHAT and CDR2 FQNNGV. CDR3 size: 14 residues. CDR3 region: CASSFGQPNTEAFF. The CDR3 DNA reads TGTGCCAGCAGCTTTGGACAGCCGAACACTGAAGCTTTCTTT.

V usage is TRBV11-3 and J usage is TRBJ1-1; 7 nucleotides match TRBD1. After removal of 5 bases from V and 3 bases from J, the junction contained 6 bases not matched to a gene. The CDR3 spans 14 residues. The germline CDR1 and CDR2 sequences are SGHNT and YENEEA. In nucleotides, the CDR3 is TGTGCCAGCAGCCTTACAGGGGCGTACACTGAAGCTTTCTTT. This translates into CASSLTGAYTEAFF.

The DNA of the CDR3 is TGTGCCAGCAGCTTAGGCTCTATATACGAGCAGTACTTC. This translates into CASSLGSIYEQYF. This chain connects TRBV7-9 to TRBJ2-7; D ambiguous. Trimming cost V 1 base and J 4 bases, with 8 bases left between them. CDR1 is SEHNR, CDR2 FQNEAQ, per germline (reference sequence). The CDR3 sequence is 13 residues long.

In its sample, this clone was seen once. The chain employs TRBV7-9 and TRBJ2-7; weak D call: TRBD1 (6 bases). The CDR3 spans 15 residues. CDR1 SEHNR and CDR2 FQNEAQ come from the germline V gene (reference sequence). V lost 0 bases and J lost 3, with 12 bases in between. The CDR3 bases are TGTGCCAGCAGCTTAGCGACAGGTTACCTCTACGAGCAGTACTTC. This codes for CASSLATGYLYEQYF.

This clone is a singleton in its sample. The chain employs TRBV7-9 and TRBJ2-7, with a weak D call TRBD1 (5 bases). This CDR3 is 17 amino acids long. The germline gives CDR1 SEHNR, CDR2 FQNEAQ (reference sequence). Trimming removed 5 bases at V and 1 base at J, with 21 bases between. The DNA of the CDR3 is TGTGCCAGCAGCCCGACCCCTCCCGACAGCCGATCCTACGAGCAGTACTTC. Encoded protein: CASSPTPPDSRSYEQYF.